Detailed here is one TCR beta chain. Its antigen is unidentified. Sample-barcoded 5' priming and a J-beta primer mix drove a second PCR of about 7 to 11 cycles. Each cDNA molecule received a tag from a template-switch adaptor that had 12 random nucleotides. TCRdb called the 5' RACE reads again in MiXCR, with one record for every CDR3 protein. The profile shows 1,800,000 or so distinct CDR3 sequences, about 39% of them singletons. This specimen belongs to a study of blood T cells in healthy people across ages. About the research overall: For every two T cells, template switching captured about one barcoded beta molecule.

CDR3 size: 16 residues. Germline CDR1 reads MNHNS; CDR2 reads SASEGT. Unmatched junction bases numbered 15, after V lost 5 bases and J lost 11 bases. Notes on the study in general: As naive T cell percentage varied, TCR beta diversity correlated strongly with it.

This chain links TRBV6-1 with TRBJ2-5; 12 bases align to TRBD1. The material sequenced was blood. This clonotype was obtained from a human donor in good health. The CDR3 reads CASSPTGQGAKDEQYF. Written as DNA, the CDR3 is TGTGCCAGCAGTCCTACGGGACAGGGGGCCAAAGATGAGCAGTACTTC.